Sequencing of this TCR beta chain was carried out in a study of OX40 agonist ivuxolimab in advanced cancers. Study findings and constraints: Clonal expansion from baseline to week 6 occurred in both CD4+ and CD8+ T cells.

This clone was recorded once. Its antigen is not known. Only in-frame clones appear in the TCRdb table, and some are missing; sequencing was by immunoSEQ multiplex PCR. This table has nearly 110,000 clones, under 95% appearing once. Excluded were patients having autoimmune disease history or systemic immunosuppression. The CDR3 contains 18 residues. Trimming stripped 9 bases from V and 0 bases from J, with 24 bases between. Germline lookup yields CDR1 ENHRY and CDR2 SYGVKD. This sample comprised CD4+ or CD8+ T cells sorted from blood, obtained in a trial of the OX40 agonist ivuxolimab. This sequence joins TRBV10-3 and TRBJ1-5, with D possibly matching TRBD1 (6 bases). This TCR derives from an adult with an advanced solid tumor such as melanoma, head and neck, liver or kidney cancer. The CDR3, as DNA: TGTGCCATGACCTTGCGGACAGAGCTTTCACATAGCAATCAGCCCCAGCATTTT. The encoded protein is CAMTLRTELSHSNQPQHF.